This TCR beta chain was recovered during a study of T-cell memory formation after mild COVID-19. This clonotype was counted only a few times. Antigen: not known. Study-level findings and limits: Among contracting clones, CD4+ were mainly CM/EM and CD8+ enriched in EMRA.

One entry per CDR3 protein, called by TCRdb with MiXCR from the 5' RACE reads. The sample holds approximately 500,000 distinct CDR3 sequences, 20% to 30% seen once. V shed 2 bases and J shed 4 bases, with 16 bases lying between them. This CDR3 region has 16 residues. Germline-derived CDR1 and CDR2 are SGHVS and FQNEAQ. This clonotype was obtained from an adult woman who had mild COVID-19 (a few samples of this study predate the infection). Cell type and time point are not known. The rearrangement links TRBV7-8 to TRBJ2-3; D could derive from TRBD1 or TRBD2 (5 bases each). The sequenced sample was PBMCs or a T cell subset sorted from them (not recorded which). The CDR3 DNA is TGTGCCAGCAGCTTATGGACTGGGGGTGGGGCAGATACGCAGTATTTT. It yields the protein CASSLWTGGGADTQYF.